This TCR beta chain was sequenced in a study of Ad26.COV2.S vaccination and SARS-CoV-2 variants. Across the whole study: The vaccine Ad26.COV2.S was put into the muscle once, or twice with 56 days between. Study observations and caveats: Substantial breadth was reported for post-vaccination spike-specific CD8+ and CD4+ T cells.

Assay: immunoSEQ multiplex PCR; the TCRdb copy retains only in-frame clones and omits some. Found here are 380,000 or so clones, around 82% of them singletons; the top ten hold about 7.1%. There are a few counts of this clone. Its antigen remains unknown. The germline V gene encodes CDR1 SEHNR and CDR2 FQNEAQ (reference sequence). The CDR3 spans 11 residues. The germline V and J ends were trimmed by 4 bases and 3 bases, with 4 bases remaining between them. Specified treatment: around 19 received Ad26.COV2.S at low or high dose, single or two shots; roughly 5 received placebo; per-sample allocation not given. The investigators took samples on day 63 after the first vaccine or placebo injection. Immunization relied on an Ad26 vector, which expressed Wuhan-strain SARS-CoV-2 spike.

The chain is built from TRBV7-9 and TRBJ2-7, with D hard to call. This specimen was peripheral blood, taken in a trial of Ad26.COV2.S vaccine versus placebo. The receptor was derived from a person aged 18 to 59 who received the Ad26.COV2.S COVID-19 vaccine or a placebo. CDR3 loop: CASSSDYEQYF. In DNA form, the CDR3 reads TGTGCCAGCAGCTCCGACTACGAGCAGTACTTC.